This T cell receptor beta chain was identified during a study of T cell repertoires in cytomegalovirus infection. A single record per CDR3 protein comes from TCRdb applying MiXCR to the reads. The sample consists of around 350,000 distinct CDR3 sequences, around 18% of them appearing once. The sequencing sample was made of PBMCs. The TCR originated in a human donor in good health (CMV status not recorded). Some clones in this sample may be carry-over from other donors' samples.

CDR3 DNA: TGTGCCAGCAGCTTATGGGGCCAGGGCTACGAGCAGTACTTC. This sequence encodes CASSLWGQGYEQYF. V is TRBV7-2 and J is TRBJ2-7, with a tentative D call TRBD1 (5 bases). V was cut by 2 bases and J by 3 bases, with 11 bases left in between. In germline, CDR1 is SGHTA, CDR2 FQGNSA. This CDR3 is built from 14 residues.